Presented here are 4 T cell receptor beta chains from one specimen sequenced in a study of regulatory T cells in long-lasting Graves disease. Arm-PCR of CDR3 regions with iRepertoire HTBI primers generated TCR beta libraries. In TCRdb, the multiplex PCR reads were re-called with MiXCR into one record per CDR3 protein. The sample records about half a million distinct CDR3 sequences, 12% being singletons. This sample's time point: newly diagnosed GD, antithyroid drugs for less than 3 months. The TCR library was made from RNA that had been extracted from PBMCs in TRIzol. These records were also assigned to another study, of T cells in Graves' hyperthyroidism and ophthalmopathy.

The material was peripheral blood mononuclear cells (PBMCs), obtained at new diagnosis, from a patient treated with antithyroid drugs. All receptors derive from a woman aged 25 to 39 with Graves disease.

Only a few counts were recorded for this clonotype. The J gene is TRBJ1-5, the V gene TRBV19; the D is unclear. This CDR3 has 14 residues. Trimming removed 1 base from V and 14 bases from J, with 18 bases in between. Germline values: CDR1 LNHDA, CDR2 SQIVND (reference sequence). CDR3 DNA sequence: TGTGCCAGTAGTATAGGCCCGGGTCGCAGAGAGAAGCATTTT. It encodes CASSIGPGRREKHF.

Written as DNA, the CDR3 is TGTGCCAGCTCACCGTCCGGGACTAGCGGGAGCTACGAGCAGTACTTC. This codes for CASSPSGTSGSYEQYF. V usage is TRBV18 and J usage is TRBJ2-7; 14 bases agree with TRBD2. Germline-derived CDR1 and CDR2 are KGHSH and LQKENI. This CDR3 spans 16 amino acids. V lost 3 bases to trimming and J lost 3 bases; unmatched junction nucleotides: 4.

The sample holds a few counts of this clonotype. The genes are TRBV13 and TRBJ1-1; TRBD1 is a possible D gene (5 bases). CDR1 PRHDT and CDR2 FYEKMQ come from the germline V gene (reference sequence). Trimming took off 2 bases at V and 4 bases at J, with 14 bases between the two ends. The CDR3 has 15 residues. As DNA, the CDR3 is TGTGCCAGCAGCTTAAATTTTTTAGGGACCACTGAAGCTTTCTTT. Amino acids: CASSLNFLGTTEAFF.

V gene TRBV2 combines with J gene TRBJ2-3, with 8 bases aligning to TRBD2. The CDR3 is 13 amino acids. With V trimmed by 8 bases and J by 5 bases, 6 bases remained unmatched. Germline CDR1 reads SNHLY; CDR2 reads FYNNEI. The CDR3 loop reads CASGRGGQDTQYF. The CDR3 nucleotides read TGTGCCAGCGGCCGGGGGGGCCAAGATACGCAGTATTTT.